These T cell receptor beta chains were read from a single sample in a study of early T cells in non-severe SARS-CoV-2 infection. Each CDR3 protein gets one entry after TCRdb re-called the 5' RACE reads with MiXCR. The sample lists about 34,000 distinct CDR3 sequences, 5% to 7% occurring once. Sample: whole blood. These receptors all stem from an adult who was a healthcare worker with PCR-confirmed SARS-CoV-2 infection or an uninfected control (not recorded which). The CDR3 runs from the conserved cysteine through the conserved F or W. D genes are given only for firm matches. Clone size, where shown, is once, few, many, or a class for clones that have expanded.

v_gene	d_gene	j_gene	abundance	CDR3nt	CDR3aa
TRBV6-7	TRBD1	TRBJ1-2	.	TGTGCCGGGACGTTAAACAGGGGTAATGGCTACACCTTC	CAGTLNRGNGYTF
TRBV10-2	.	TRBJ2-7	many	TGCGCCAGCAGCGGCAACCCCTCTAACGAGCAGTACTTC	CASSGNPSNEQYF
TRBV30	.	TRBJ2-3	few	TGTGCCTGGAGTGGGATATGGGATACGCAGTATTTT	CAWSGIWDTQYF
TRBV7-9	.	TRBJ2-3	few	TGTGCCAGCCTAAGACAGGATACGCAGTATTTT	CASLRQDTQYF
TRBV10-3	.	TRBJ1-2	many	TGTGCCATCAATTACTCGGGCCCAGGGTCTAACTATGGCTACACCTTC	CAINYSGPGSNYGYTF
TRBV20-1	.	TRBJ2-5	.	TGCAGTGCTAGAGGATGGAGGGGAGAAGAGACCCAGTACTTC	CSARGWRGEETQYF
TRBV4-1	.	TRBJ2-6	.	TGCGCCAGCAGCCAAGTTTCATGGGGAACTGGGGCCAACGTCCTGACTTTC	CASSQVSWGTGANVLTF
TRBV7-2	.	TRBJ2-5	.	TGTGCCAGCAGTAGAGCTGGCGGGCAAGAGACCCAGTACTTC	CASSRAGGQETQYF
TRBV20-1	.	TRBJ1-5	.	TGCAGTGGTGGCCAGGGAGGCAATCAGCCCCAGCATTTT	CSGGQGGNQPQHF
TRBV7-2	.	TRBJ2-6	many	TGTGCCAGCAGCTTAGTTCGGGACATACCCTCTGGGGCCAACGTCCTGACTTTC	CASSLVRDIPSGANVLTF
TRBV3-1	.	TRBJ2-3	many	TGTGCCAGCAGCCGACAGAATTTGGGTACAGATACGCAGTATTTT	CASSRQNLGTDTQYF
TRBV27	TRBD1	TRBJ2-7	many	TGTGCCAGCAGTTTAACAGGGGCAAGGTCCTACGAGCAGTACTTC	CASSLTGARSYEQYF
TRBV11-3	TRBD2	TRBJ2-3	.	TGTGCCAGCAGCTTACGCGGGGGGCGTTATAGAGATACGCAGTATTTT	CASSLRGGRYRDTQYF
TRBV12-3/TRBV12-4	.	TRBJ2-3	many	TGTGCCAGCAGGCCCAACTCAGCCGGGGCCTACGACACAGATACGCAGTATTTT	CASRPNSAGAYDTDTQYF
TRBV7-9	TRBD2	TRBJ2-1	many	TGTGCCAGCAGCTCAACTAGCGGGGGGGCCCGGGAGCAGTTCTTC	CASSSTSGGAREQFF
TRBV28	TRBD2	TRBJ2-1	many	TGTGCCAGCAGCCTCTTTAGCGGGGGGGCCCCCGGTGAGCAGTTCTTC	CASSLFSGGAPGEQFF
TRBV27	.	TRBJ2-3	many	TGTGCCAGCAGCCGCCAACGGATCAGCACAGATACGCAGTATTTT	CASSRQRISTDTQYF
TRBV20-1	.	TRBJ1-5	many	TGCAGTGCTAGTAATCTGGGGTATAGCAATCAGCCCCAGCATTTT	CSASNLGYSNQPQHF
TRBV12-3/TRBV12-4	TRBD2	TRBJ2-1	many	TGTGCCAGCAGTTTGACTAGCGGGGGAGTGGATGAGCAGTTCTTC	CASSLTSGGVDEQFF
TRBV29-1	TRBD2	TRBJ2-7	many	TGCAGCGTTGAAAGCGGGGTGACCGAGCAGTACTTC	CSVESGVTEQYF
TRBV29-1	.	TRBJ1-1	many	TGCAGCGTTGTTGAGGGGTTTGATGAAGCTTTCTTT	CSVVEGFDEAFF
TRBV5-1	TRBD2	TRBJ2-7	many	TGCGCCAGCAGCCCAGGACTAGCTCCCCTCGAGCAGTACTTC	CASSPGLAPLEQYF
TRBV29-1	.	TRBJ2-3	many	TGCAGCGTTGAATTCAGGGTGGGAGATACGCAGTATTTT	CSVEFRVGDTQYF
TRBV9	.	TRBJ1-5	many	TGTGCCAGCAGCGTTTGGGGGGGAAGCAATCAGCCCCAGCATTTT	CASSVWGGSNQPQHF
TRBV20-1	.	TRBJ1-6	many	TGCAGTGCTAGAGATAGTAGGGCAATAAATAATTCACCCCTCCACTTT	CSARDSRAINNSPLHF
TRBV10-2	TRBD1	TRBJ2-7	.	TGCGCCAGCGCGGACAGGCGCTCCTACGAGCAGTACTTC	CASADRRSYEQYF
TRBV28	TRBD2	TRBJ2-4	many	TGTGCCAGCAGTTTATTACTAGCGGGGGGCCAAGCCAAAAACATTCAGTACTTC	CASSLLLAGGQAKNIQYF
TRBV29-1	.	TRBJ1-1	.	TGCAGCGTTGACGGGCAGGGGAGGACTGAAGCTTTCTTT	CSVDGQGRTEAFF
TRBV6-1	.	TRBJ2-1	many	TGTGCCAGCATGGAGAACAATGAGCAGTTCTTC	CASMENNEQFF
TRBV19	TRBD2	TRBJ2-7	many	TGTGCCAGTAGTCGGACTAGCGGGGGGCTCACCTACGAGCAGTACTTC	CASSRTSGGLTYEQYF
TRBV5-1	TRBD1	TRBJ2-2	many	TGCGCCAGCAGCCACGGGGACAGGGTCGCCGGGGAGCTGTTTTTT	CASSHGDRVAGELFF
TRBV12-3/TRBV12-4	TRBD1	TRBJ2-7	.	TGTGCCAGCAGTTTAGCCGGACAGGCCTACGAGCAGTACTTC	CASSLAGQAYEQYF
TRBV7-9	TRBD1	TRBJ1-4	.	TGTGCCAGCAGCTTGGGGGACAGGGATGAAAAACTGTTTTTT	CASSLGDRDEKLFF
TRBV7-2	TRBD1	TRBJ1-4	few	TGTGCCAGCAGCTATAGCAGGGGGCCGGTGGAAAAACTGTTTTTT	CASSYSRGPVEKLFF
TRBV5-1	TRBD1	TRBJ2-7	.	TGCGCCAGCAGCCCCGGGACAGGGGGCGAGCAGTACTTC	CASSPGTGGEQYF
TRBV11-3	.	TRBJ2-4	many	TGTGCCAGCAGCTTAGATGGGGGAGCCAAAAACATTCAGTACTTC	CASSLDGGAKNIQYF
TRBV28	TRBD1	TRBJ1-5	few	TGTGCCAGTAAACATCAGGGGGCTGGGAGCAATCAGCCCCAGCATTTT	CASKHQGAGSNQPQHF
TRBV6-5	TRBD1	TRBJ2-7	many	TGTGCCAGCCGCCGACAGGGCTCCTACGAGCAGTACTTC	CASRRQGSYEQYF
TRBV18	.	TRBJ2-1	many	TGTGCCAGCTCACCACCGAGCGGGCCCAACAATGAGCAGTTCTTC	CASSPPSGPNNEQFF
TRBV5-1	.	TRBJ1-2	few	TGCGCCAGCAGCTTGGGGTGGAACCCAACCACCTTCTATGGCTACACCTTC	CASSLGWNPTTFYGYTF
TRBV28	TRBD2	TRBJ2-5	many	TGTGCCAGCAGTTTGAGGCTAGCGGGGCAGACCCAGTACTTC	CASSLRLAGQTQYF
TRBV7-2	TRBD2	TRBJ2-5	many	TGTGCCAGCAGCTTAGGCCTAGCGGGATTCGGGGAGACCCAGTACTTC	CASSLGLAGFGETQYF
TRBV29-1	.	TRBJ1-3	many	TGCAGCGTTTTAGTTGGGAACACCATATATTTT	CSVLVGNTIYF
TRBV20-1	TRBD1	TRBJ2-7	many	TGCAGTGCTGACAGGGGAGGCGAGCAGTACTTC	CSADRGGEQYF
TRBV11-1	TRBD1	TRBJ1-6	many	TGTGCCAGCAGCTTAGACAGGGGCTATAATTCACCCCTCCACTTT	CASSLDRGYNSPLHF
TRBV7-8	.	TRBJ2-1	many	TGTGCCAGCAGCTTAGCGGTCTACAATGAGCAGTTCTTC	CASSLAVYNEQFF
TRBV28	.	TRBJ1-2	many	TGTGCCAGCAGTCGCGGACGGATCTATGGCTACACCTTC	CASSRGRIYGYTF
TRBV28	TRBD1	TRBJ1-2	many	TGTGCCAGCAGAACCAAAGACAGGGGAGGATGGGGCTACACCTTC	CASRTKDRGGWGYTF
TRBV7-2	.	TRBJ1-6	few	TGTGCCAGCAGCTTAGGACTGGTGGCAGCCTTAGGTTCACCCCTCCACTTT	CASSLGLVAALGSPLHF